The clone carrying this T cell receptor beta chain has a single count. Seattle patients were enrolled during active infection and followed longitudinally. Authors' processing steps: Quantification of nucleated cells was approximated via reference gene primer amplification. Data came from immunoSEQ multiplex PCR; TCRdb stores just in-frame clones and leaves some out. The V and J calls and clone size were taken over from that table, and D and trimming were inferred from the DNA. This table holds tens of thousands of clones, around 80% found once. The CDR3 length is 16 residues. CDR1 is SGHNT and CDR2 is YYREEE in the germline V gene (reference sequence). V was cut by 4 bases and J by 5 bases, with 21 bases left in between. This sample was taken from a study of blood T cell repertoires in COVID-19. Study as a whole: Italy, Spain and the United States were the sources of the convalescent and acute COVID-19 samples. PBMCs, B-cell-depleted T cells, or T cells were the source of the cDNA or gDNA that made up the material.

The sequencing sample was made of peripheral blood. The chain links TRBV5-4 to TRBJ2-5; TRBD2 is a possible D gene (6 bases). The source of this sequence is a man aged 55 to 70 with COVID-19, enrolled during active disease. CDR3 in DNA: TGTGCCAGCAGCCCACCCGGGAGCAACGCCTTTGAGACCCAGTACTTC. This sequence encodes CASSPPGSNAFETQYF.